This T cell receptor beta chain derives from a study of CD8+ T cells in alopecia areata. Investigators isolated RNA and reverse transcribed it into cDNA to act as the sequencing template. The method was immunoSEQ multiplex PCR; TCRdb's version includes in-frame clones alone and lacks a portion of them. The sample shows roughly 150,000 clones, around 55% of them seen only once. General study findings and limits: In patients, TCRs were shared less clearly than in mice, and HLA may possibly be involved.

In its sample, this clone was seen a few times. Its antigen remains unidentified. Sequenced input: CD4+ T cells sorted from blood. The sequence was obtained from a human donor in good health.

This CDR3 is CASSRPGQGPYNEQFF. CDR3 in DNA: TGCGCCAGCAGCCGACCGGGACAGGGACCCTACAATGAGCAGTTCTTC. This chain uses TRBV4-1 with TRBJ2-1, with 9 nucleotides matching TRBD1. The CDR3 loop spans 16 amino acids. Germline CDR1 reads MGHRA; CDR2 reads YSYEKL. After removal of 4 bases from V and 2 bases from J, the junction contained 6 bases not matched to a gene.